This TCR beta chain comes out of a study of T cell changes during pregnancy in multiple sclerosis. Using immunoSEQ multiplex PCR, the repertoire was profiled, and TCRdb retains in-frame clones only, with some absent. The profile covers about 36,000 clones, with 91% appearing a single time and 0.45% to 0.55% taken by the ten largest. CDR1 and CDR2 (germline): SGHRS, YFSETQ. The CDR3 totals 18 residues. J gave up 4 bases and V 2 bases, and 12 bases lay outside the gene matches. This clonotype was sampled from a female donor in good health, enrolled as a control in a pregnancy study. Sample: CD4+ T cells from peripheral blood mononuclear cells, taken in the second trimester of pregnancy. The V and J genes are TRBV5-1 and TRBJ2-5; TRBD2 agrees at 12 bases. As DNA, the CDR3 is TGCGCCAGCAGCTTCGTTGGACTAGCGGGGATTCGGCTAGAGACCCAGTACTTC. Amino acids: CASSFVGLAGIRLETQYF.